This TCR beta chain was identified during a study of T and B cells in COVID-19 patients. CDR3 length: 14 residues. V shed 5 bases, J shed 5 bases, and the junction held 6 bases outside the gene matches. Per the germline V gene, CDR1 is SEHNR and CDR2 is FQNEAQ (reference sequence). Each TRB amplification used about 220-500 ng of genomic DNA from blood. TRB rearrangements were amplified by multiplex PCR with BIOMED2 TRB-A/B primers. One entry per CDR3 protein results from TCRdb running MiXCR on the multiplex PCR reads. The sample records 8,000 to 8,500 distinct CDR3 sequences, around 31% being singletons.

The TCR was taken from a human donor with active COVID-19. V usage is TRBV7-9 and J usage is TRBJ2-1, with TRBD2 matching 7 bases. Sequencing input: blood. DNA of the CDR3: TGTGCCAGCAGCGGAGGACTAGTCAACAATGAGCAGTTCTTC. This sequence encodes CASSGGLVNNEQFF.